The rows below give T cell receptor beta chains drawn from one sample of a study of cytomegalovirus exposure and HLA in healthy donors. Produced via immunoSEQ multiplex PCR; TCRdb's table is partial and in-frame only. The sample's table shows about 55,000 clones. Sequencing was carried out using PBMCs. All receptors come from a man aged 45-65 years in good health and CMV-seropositive. The CDR3 runs from the conserved cysteine through the conserved F or W. Each record gives: V gene, D gene, J gene, CDR3 DNA, CDR3 protein. A D gene is named only where the DNA matches it firmly.

TRBV5-1,TRBD1,TRBJ1-1,TGCGCCAGCAGCCCAGGGACAGGGGCTGGAAACACTGAAGCTTTCTTT,CASSPGTGAGNTEAFF
TRBV7-7,TRBD2,TRBJ2-1,TGTGCTAGCAGCGAACGACTAGCGGGGGGGCCCCATGAGCAGTTCTTC,CASSERLAGGPHEQFF
TRBV15,-,TRBJ1-2,TGTGCCACCAGCGGCGACAGGATAGGGGGCTACACCTTC,CATSGDRIGGYTF
TRBV10-2,TRBD1,TRBJ1-4,TGCGCCAGCAGCCGGGACAGCTCAACTAATGAAAAACTGTTTTTT,CASSRDSSTNEKLFF
TRBV6-4,TRBD2,TRBJ2-7,TGTGCCAGGCCGGGACTAGCGGGTCCCAGGAGCTCCTACGAGCAGTACTTC,CARPGLAGPRSSYEQYF
TRBV5-1,TRBD1,TRBJ2-7,TGCGCCAGCAGCTTGGCGCAGGGGGCTGTCGGGGAGCAGTACTTC,CASSLAQGAVGEQYF
TRBV30,-,TRBJ2-7,TGTGCCTGGAGGAGAAAAGGTGCAGGTGAGCAGTACTTC,CAWRRKGAGEQYF
TRBV14,TRBD2,TRBJ2-5,TGTGCCAGCAGCCAAGCCCGGACTAGCGGGGGCCGGGGGCAAGAGACCCAGTACTTC,CASSQARTSGGRGQETQYF
TRBV11-2,TRBD1,TRBJ1-2,TGTGCCAGCAGCCAGATACCCCCGGACAGGGGGCAGAATGGCTACACCTTC,CASSQIPPDRGQNGYTF
TRBV12-5,TRBD1,TRBJ2-5,TGTGCTAGTGGCCGGGACAGGGGAAAGACCCAGTACTTC,CASGRDRGKTQYF
TRBV28,TRBD2,TRBJ2-5,TGTGCCAGCATTCTCACCGGGGGGAGGCAAGAGACCCAGTACTTC,CASILTGGRQETQYF
TRBV4-3,-,TRBJ2-2,TGCGCCAGCAGCCAAGAAGCCGGAGTCACCGGGGAGCTGTTTTTT,CASSQEAGVTGELFF